This T cell receptor beta chain came from a study of CD8 T cells in Susac syndrome. This CDR3 is built from 15 residues. Germline CDR1 MRHNA, CDR2 SNTAGT. Unmatched junction bases numbered 3, after V lost 0 bases and J lost 3 bases. RNA, at about 0.45 to 1 ug, was reverse transcribed with random hexamers. MiXCR, run by TCRdb on the immunoSEQ multiplex PCR reads, gives a single entry per CDR3 protein. The sample holds 95,000 or so distinct CDR3 sequences, approximately 95% seen once. Healthy donors acted as controls, with matching for age and sex. Material: CD8+ T cells from PBMCs. The gene calls are TRBV6-4 and TRBJ2-3; 7 bases line up with TRBD2. The clonotype comes from a human donor in good health. The CDR3 region has the DNA TGTGCCAGCAGTGACTCGGGCGGGGGTACAGATACGCAGTATTTT. Residues: CASSDSGGGTDTQYF.